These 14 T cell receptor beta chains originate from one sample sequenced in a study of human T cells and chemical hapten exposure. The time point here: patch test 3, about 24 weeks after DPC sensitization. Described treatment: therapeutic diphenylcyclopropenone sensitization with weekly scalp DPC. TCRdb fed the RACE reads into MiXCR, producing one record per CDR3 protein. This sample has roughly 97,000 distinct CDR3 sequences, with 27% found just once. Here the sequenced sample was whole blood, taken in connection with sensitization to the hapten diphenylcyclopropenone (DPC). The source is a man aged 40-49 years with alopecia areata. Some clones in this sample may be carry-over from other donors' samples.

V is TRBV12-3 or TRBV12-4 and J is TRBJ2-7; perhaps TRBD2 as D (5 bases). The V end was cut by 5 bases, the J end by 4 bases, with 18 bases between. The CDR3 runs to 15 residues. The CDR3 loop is CASSPNDALAYEQYF. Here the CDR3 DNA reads TGTGCCAGCAGTCCCAACGACGCGCTAGCTTACGAGCAGTACTTC.

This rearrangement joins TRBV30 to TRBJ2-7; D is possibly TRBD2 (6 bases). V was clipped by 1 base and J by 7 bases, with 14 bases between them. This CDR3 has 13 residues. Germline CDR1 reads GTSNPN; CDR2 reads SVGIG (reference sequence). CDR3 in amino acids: CAWSGTGTVEQYF. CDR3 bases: TGTGCCTGGAGTGGAACCGGGACTGTGGAGCAGTACTTC.

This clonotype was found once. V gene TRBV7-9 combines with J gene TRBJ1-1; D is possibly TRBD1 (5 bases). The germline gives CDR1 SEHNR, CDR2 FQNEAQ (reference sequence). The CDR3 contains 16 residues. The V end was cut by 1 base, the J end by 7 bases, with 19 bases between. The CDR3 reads CASSLVRGRVDVEAFF. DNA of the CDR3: TGTGCCAGCAGCTTAGTACGGGGCAGGGTTGATGTTGAAGCTTTCTTT.

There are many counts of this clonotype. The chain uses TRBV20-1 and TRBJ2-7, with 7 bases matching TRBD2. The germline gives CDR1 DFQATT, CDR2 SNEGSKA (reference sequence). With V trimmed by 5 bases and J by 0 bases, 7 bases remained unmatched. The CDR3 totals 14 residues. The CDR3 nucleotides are TGCAGTGCTCAAGTAGCGGGCCTCTCCTACGAGCAGTACTTC. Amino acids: CSAQVAGLSYEQYF.

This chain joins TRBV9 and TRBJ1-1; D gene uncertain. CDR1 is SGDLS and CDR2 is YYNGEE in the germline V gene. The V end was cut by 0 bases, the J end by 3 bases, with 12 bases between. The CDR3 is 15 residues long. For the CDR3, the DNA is TGTGCCAGCAGCGTAGTGGGGAGGGTAGACACTGAAGCTTTCTTT. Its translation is CASSVVGRVDTEAFF.

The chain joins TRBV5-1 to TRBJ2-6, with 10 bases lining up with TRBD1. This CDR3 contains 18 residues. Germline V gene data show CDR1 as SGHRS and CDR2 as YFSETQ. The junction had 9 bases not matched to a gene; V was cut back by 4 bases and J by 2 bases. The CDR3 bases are TGCGCCAGCAGCCCACTGACAGGGGGCTTAGCTGGGGCCAACGTCCTGACTTTC. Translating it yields CASSPLTGGLAGANVLTF.

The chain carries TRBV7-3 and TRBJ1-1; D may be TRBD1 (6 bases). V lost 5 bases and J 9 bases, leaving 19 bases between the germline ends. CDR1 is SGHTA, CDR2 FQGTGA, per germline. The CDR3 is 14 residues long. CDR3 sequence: CASSRGRGVVQAFF. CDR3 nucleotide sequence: TGTGCCAGCAGCCGGGGGCGGGGAGTGGTTCAAGCTTTCTTT.

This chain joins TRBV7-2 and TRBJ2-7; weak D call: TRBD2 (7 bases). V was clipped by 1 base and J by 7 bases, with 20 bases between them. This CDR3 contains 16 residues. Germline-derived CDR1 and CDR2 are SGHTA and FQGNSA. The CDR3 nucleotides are TGTGCCAGCAGCTTAGTGGCGACTAGCAGGGGCGCGGAGCAGTACTTC. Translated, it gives CASSLVATSRGAEQYF.

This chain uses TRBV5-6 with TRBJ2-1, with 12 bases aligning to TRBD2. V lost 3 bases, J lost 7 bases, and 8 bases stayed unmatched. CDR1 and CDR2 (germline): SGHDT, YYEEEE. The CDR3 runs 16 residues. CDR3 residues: CASSSTTSGRRNEQFF. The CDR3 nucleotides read TGTGCCAGCAGCTCGACGACTAGCGGGAGAAGGAATGAGCAGTTCTTC.

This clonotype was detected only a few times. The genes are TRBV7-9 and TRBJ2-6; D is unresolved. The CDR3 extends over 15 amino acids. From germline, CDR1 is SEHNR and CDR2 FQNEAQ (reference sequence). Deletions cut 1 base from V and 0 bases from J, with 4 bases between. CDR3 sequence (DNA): TGTGCCAGCAGCTTAGATAGCTCTGGGGCCAACGTCCTGACTTTC. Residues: CASSLDSSGANVLTF.

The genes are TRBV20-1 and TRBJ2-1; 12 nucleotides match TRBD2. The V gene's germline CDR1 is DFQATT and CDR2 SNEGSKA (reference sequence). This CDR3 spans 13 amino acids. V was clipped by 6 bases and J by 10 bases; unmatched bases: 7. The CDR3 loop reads CSARWLAGGEQFF. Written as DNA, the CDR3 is TGCAGTGCCCGCTGGCTAGCGGGAGGGGAGCAGTTCTTC.

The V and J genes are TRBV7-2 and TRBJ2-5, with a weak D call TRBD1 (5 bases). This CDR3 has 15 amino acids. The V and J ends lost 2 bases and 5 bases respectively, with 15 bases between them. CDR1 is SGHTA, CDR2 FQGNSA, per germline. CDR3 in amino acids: CASSLRGPGAETQYF. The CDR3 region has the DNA TGTGCCAGCAGCTTAAGGGGTCCGGGCGCGGAGACCCAGTACTTC.

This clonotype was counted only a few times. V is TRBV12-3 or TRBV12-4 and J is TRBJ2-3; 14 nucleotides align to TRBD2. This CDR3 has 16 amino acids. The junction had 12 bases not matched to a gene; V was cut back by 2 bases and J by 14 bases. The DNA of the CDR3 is TGTGCCAGCAGTTTACCGGGGACTAGCGGGAGTTCGTCGCGGTATTTT. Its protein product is CASSLPGTSGSSSRYF.

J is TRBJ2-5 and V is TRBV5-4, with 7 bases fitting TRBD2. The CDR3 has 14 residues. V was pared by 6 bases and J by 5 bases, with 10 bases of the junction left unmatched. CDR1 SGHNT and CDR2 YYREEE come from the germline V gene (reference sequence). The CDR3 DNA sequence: TGTGCCAGCAACGAAATGGGGCGGGAGGAGACCCAGTACTTC. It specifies CASNEMGREETQYF. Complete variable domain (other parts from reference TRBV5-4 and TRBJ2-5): ETGVTQSPTHLIKTRGQQVTLRCSSQSGHNTVSWYQQALGQGPQFIFQYYREEENGRGNFPPRFSGLQFPNYSSELNVNALELDDSALYLCASNEMGREETQYFGPGTRLLVL.